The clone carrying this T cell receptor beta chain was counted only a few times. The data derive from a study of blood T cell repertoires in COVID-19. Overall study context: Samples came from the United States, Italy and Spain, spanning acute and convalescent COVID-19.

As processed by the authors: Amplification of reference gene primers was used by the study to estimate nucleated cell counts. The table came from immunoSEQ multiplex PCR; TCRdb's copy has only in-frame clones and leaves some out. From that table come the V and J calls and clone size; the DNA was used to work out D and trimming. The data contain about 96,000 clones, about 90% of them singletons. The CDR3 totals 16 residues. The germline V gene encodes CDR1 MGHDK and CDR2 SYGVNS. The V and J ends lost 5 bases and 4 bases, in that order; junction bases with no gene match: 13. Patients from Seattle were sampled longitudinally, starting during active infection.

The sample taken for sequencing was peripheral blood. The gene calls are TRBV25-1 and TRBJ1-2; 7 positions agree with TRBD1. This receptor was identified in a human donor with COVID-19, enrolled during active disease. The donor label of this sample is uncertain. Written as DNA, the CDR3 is TGTGCCAGCAGTCCTATGAATGGGGCAGGGGGCTATGGCTACACCTTC. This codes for CASSPMNGAGGYGYTF.